The entry below gives a single TCR beta chain sequence along with its context. These data belong to a study of CD8 T cells in Susac syndrome. About 0.5 to 1 ug RNA was reverse transcribed with random hexamers. TCRdb re-derived calls from the immunoSEQ multiplex PCR reads in MiXCR, one entry per CDR3 protein. The sample lists hundreds of thousands of distinct CDR3 sequences, 95% occurring once. After removal of 2 bases from V and 4 bases from J, the junction contained 4 bases not matched to a gene. The germline V gene encodes CDR1 KGHDR and CDR2 SFDVKD. This CDR3 spans 15 amino acids. J is TRBJ2-5 and V is TRBV24-1, with TRBD2 identical over 9 bases. The sequencing sample was made of CD4+ T cells from PBMCs. The clonotype comes from a human donor with multiple sclerosis. The CDR3 spells CATSDSREGRETQYF. Written as DNA, the CDR3 is TGTGCCACCAGTGATTCGCGGGAGGGCCGAGAGACCCAGTACTTC.